This T cell receptor beta chain came from a study of T cell responses to AZD1222 COVID-19 vaccine. In this sample, this clone turned up once. Its antigen is undetermined. Study-wide results and caveats: Per reports, nearly half of all spike-specific TCRs target regions that are unmutated in variants. Two AZD1222 administrations were followed by greater Spike-specific TCR breadth and depth.

Data came from immunoSEQ multiplex PCR; TCRdb stores just in-frame clones and leaves some out. The data hold roughly 150,000 clones, with roughly 89% observed a single time. The sequence was collected from an adult who received the AZD1222 COVID-19 vaccine. The sequencing used peripheral blood, collected 28 days after the second AZD1222 dose.

The CDR3 reads CASSILGAGYGYTF. The DNA for the CDR3 is TGTGCCAGTAGTATCTTGGGGGCTGGCTATGGCTACACCTTC. The chain recombines TRBV19 with TRBJ1-2, with D perhaps TRBD1 (6 bases). CDR3 size: 14 residues. Trimming removed 3 bases from V and 4 bases from J, with 12 bases in between. CDR1 and CDR2 from the germline V gene are LNHDA and SQIVND (reference sequence).